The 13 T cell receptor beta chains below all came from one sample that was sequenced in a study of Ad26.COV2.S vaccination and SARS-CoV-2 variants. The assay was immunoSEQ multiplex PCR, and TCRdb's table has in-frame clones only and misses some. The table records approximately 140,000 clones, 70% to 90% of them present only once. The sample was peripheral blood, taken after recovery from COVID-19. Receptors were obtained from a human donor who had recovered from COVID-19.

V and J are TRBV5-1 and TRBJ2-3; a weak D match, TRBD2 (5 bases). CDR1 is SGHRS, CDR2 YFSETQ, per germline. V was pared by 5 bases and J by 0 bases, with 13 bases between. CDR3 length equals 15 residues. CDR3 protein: CASRLLETSTDTQYF. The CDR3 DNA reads TGCGCCAGCAGGTTACTAGAAACTAGCACAGATACGCAGTATTTT.

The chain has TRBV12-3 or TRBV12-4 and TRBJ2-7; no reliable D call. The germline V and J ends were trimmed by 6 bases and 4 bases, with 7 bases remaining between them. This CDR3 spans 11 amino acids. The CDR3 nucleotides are TGTGCCAGCAGCTCTGCTTACGAGCAGTACTTC. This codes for CASSSAYEQYF.

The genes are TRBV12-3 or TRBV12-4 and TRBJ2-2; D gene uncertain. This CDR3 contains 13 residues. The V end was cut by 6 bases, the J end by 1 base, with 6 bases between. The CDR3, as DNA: TGTGCCAGCAGGGACGAGAACACCGGGGAGCTGTTTTTT. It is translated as CASRDENTGELFF.

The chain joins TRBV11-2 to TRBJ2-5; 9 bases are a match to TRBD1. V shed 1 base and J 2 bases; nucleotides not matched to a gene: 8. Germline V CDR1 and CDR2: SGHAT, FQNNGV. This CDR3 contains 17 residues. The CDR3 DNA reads TGTGCCAGCAGCTTAGGGGATCGGACAGGGGCACAAGAGACCCAGTACTTC. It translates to CASSLGDRTGAQETQYF.

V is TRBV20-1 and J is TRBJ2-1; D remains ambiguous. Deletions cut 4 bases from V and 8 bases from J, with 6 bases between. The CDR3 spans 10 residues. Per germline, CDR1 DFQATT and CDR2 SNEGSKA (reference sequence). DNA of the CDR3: TGCAGTGCTATCCAGTATGAGCAGTTCTTC. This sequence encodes CSAIQYEQFF.

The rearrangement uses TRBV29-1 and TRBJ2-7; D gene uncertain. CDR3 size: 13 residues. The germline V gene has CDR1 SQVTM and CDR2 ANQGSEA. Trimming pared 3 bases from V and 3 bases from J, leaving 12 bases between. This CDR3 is CSVENRVNYEQYF. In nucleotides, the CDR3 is TGCAGCGTTGAGAACAGAGTTAACTACGAGCAGTACTTC.

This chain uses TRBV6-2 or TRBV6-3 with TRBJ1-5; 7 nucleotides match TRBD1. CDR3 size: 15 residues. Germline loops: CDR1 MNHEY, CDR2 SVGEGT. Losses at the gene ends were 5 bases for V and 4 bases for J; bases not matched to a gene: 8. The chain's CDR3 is CASSLRGSPNQPQHF. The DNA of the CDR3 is TGTGCCAGCAGTCTCAGGGGGTCCCCTAATCAGCCCCAGCATTTT.

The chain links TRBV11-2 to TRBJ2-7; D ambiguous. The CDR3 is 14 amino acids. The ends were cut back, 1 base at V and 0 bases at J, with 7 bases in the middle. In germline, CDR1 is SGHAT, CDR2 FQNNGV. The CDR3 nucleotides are TGTGCCAGCAGCTTAGGGCCTACCTCCTACGAGCAGTACTTC. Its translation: CASSLGPTSYEQYF.

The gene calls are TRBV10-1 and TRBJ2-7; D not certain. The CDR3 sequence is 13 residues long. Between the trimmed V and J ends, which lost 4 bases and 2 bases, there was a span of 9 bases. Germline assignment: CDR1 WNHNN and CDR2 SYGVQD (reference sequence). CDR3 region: CASSGTGAYEQYF. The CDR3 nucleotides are TGCGCCAGCAGTGGTACGGGTGCCTACGAGCAGTACTTC.

CDR3 DNA sequence: TGCAGCGTTGAAAGCGGGGCGAGCTCCTACGAGCAGTACTTC. Translation: CSVESGASSYEQYF. The rearrangement joins TRBV29-1 to TRBJ2-7; 7 nucleotides line up with TRBD2. V lost 2 bases and J lost 0; bases outside the gene matches: 4. Germline loops: CDR1 SQVTM, CDR2 ANQGSEA. The CDR3 totals 14 residues.

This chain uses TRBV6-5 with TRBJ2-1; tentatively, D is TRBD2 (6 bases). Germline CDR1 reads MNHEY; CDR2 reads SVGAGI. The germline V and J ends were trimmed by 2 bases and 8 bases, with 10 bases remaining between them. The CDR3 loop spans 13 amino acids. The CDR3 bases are TGTGCCAGCAGTTACGGAGGGCGAGATGAGCAGTTCTTC. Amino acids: CASSYGGRDEQFF.

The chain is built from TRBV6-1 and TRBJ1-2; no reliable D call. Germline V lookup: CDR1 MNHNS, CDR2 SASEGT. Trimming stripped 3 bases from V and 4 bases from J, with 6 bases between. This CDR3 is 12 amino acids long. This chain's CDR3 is CASSDGVYGYTF. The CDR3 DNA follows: TGTGCCAGCAGTGATGGGGTCTATGGCTACACCTTC.

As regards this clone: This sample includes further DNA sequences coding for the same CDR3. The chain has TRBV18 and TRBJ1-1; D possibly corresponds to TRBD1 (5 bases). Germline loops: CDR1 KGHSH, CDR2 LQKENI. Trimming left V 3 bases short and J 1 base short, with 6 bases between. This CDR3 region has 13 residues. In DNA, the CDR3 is TGTGCCAGCTCACCTGGGGGGAACACTGAAGCTTTCTTT. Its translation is CASSPGGNTEAFF.